Below, 10 T cell receptor beta chains from the same sample are listed, as sequenced in a study of TIL therapy for anti-PD-1-resistant metastatic lung cancer. The immunoSEQ assay was v3. Sequenced by immunoSEQ multiplex PCR; TCRdb stores in-frame clones only, minus some. The data show 50,000 or so clones, with just over 70% seen just once and 4.5% to 7% held by the top ten. Time point meaning: pre-treatment sample, taken before nivolumab and TIL therapy. The tumor samples were excised metastases, mostly pleural nodules or supraclavicular lymph nodes. The sample consisted of tumor tissue, taken at baseline. All receptors derive from a person between 25 and 79 years old with non-small cell lung cancer.

This sequence joins TRBV28 and TRBJ1-2; the D gene is possibly TRBD1 (6 bases). Germline CDR1 and CDR2: MDHEN and SYDVKM. V shed 6 bases and J shed 1 base, with 12 bases lying between them. CDR3 length: 14 amino acids. In nucleotides, the CDR3 is TGTGCCAGCAGGCAGGGGTCCTTTAACTATGGCTACACCTTC. It translates to CASRQGSFNYGYTF.

Here the CDR3 reads CASSLGLNSPGHTQYF. The CDR3 DNA reads TGTGCCAGCAGCTTAGGGTTGAACTCCCCTGGGCACACGCAGTATTTT. The chain employs TRBV11-2 and TRBJ2-3; D is ambiguous. The V gene's germline CDR1 is SGHAT and CDR2 FQNNGV. Trimming left V 1 base short and J 9 bases short, with 20 bases between. The CDR3 extends over 16 amino acids.

The gene calls are TRBV6-5 and TRBJ2-1; D uncertain. The CDR3 covers 15 residues. The germline V gene has CDR1 MNHEY and CDR2 SVGAGI. V was pared by 6 bases and J by 0 bases, with 12 bases between. The CDR3 loop is CASSPNPGSYNEQFF. DNA for the CDR3: TGTGCCAGCAGCCCAAACCCCGGCTCCTACAATGAGCAGTTCTTC.

The V gene is TRBV5-4, the J gene TRBJ2-5, with TRBD1 matching 11 bases. Trimming cost V 2 bases and J 5 bases; bases outside gene matches: 5. The CDR3 runs to 15 residues. Per germline, CDR1 SGHNT and CDR2 YYREEE (reference sequence). The CDR3 DNA is TGTGCCAGCAGCTTCCGGACAGGGGGCTTGGAGACCCAGTACTTC. This translates into CASSFRTGGLETQYF.

The rearrangement joins TRBV7-8 to TRBJ1-6; 9 bases align to TRBD1. Germline CDR1 and CDR2: SGHVS and FQNEAQ. V lost 1 base and J lost 0; bases outside the gene matches: 4. CDR3 length: 18 residues. CDR3 loop: CASSLGGTGSSYNSPLHF. The CDR3 DNA reads as TGTGCCAGCAGCTTAGGGGGGACAGGGAGCTCCTATAATTCACCCCTCCACTTT.

This clone was seen more than once but under ten times. The chain uses TRBV5-4 and TRBJ2-1; 7 nucleotides match TRBD2. This CDR3 is 15 amino acids long. CDR1 SGHNT and CDR2 YYREEE come from the germline V gene (reference sequence). V lost 4 bases and J lost 2; bases outside the gene matches: 6. CDR3 residues: CASSLGGVTYNEQFF. The DNA of the CDR3 is TGTGCCAGCAGCCTTGGGGGGGTGACCTACAATGAGCAGTTCTTC.

The chain joins TRBV29-1 to TRBJ2-5; maybe TRBD2 (5 bases). The DNA end is a closer match to TRBJ2-7, so the J assignment may be wrong. The CDR3 runs to 13 residues. Germline V gene sequence: CDR1 SQVTM, CDR2 ANQGSEA. The CDR3 nucleotides read TGCAGCGTTCGACCGCCCGGACGGGGCGAGCAGTACTTC. This translates into CSVRPPGRGEQYF.

This clone was seen a single time. The V and J genes are TRBV19 and TRBJ2-5, with 7 bases aligning to TRBD2. The CDR3 is 15 residues long. Unmatched junction bases numbered 8, after V lost 3 bases and J lost 4 bases. Germline CDR1 and CDR2: LNHDA and SQIVND (reference sequence). As DNA, the CDR3 is TGTGCCAGTAGTATTTCGGGGAGGGCCGTAGAGACCCAGTACTTC. Its protein is CASSISGRAVETQYF.

This clone was counted between two and nine times. The V and J genes are TRBV5-4 and TRBJ1-1; D is ambiguous. Germline CDR1 SGHNT, CDR2 YYREEE (reference sequence). The length of the CDR3 is 15 residues. Trimming removed 2 bases at V and 1 base at J, with 12 bases between. CDR3 residues: CASSFLTDPNTEAFF. The CDR3 coding sequence is TGTGCCAGCAGCTTCTTGACCGATCCGAACACTGAAGCTTTCTTT.

This chain links TRBV28 with TRBJ2-5; D unresolved. Per germline, CDR1 MDHEN and CDR2 SYDVKM. CDR3 length equals 14 residues. Trimming removed 3 bases at V and 4 bases at J, with 12 bases between. CDR3 residues: CASSFAAKRETQYF. CDR3 coding DNA: TGTGCCAGCAGTTTCGCGGCCAAGCGAGAGACCCAGTACTTC.